This TCR beta chain was sequenced in a study of CD8 T cells in Susac syndrome. Turning to the study itself: Active disease was present in six of the sequenced Susac syndrome patients, and remission in roughly 8. At the time their blood was drawn, patients with Susac syndrome were either therapy-naive, on corticosteroids (with some of them also receiving intravenous immunoglobulin), or on intravenous immunoglobulin alone.

The Susac syndrome patients fit the recently defined diagnostic criteria for definite or probable disease. The V gene's germline CDR1 is SGHTA and CDR2 FQGNSA. V gave up 2 bases and J gave up 1 base, with 11 bases separating them. The length of the CDR3 is 15 residues. This clonotype was seen just once. Reverse transcription of about 0.5 to 1 ug RNA was carried out with random hexamers. Via MiXCR, TCRdb re-called the immunoSEQ multiplex PCR reads, giving one row per CDR3 protein. The sample has approximately 190,000 distinct CDR3 sequences, under 97% seen once; the top ten hold approximately 0.1%. The receptor was derived from a human donor with Susac syndrome. The sequencing input was CD4+ T cells from PBMCs. The V and J genes are TRBV7-2 and TRBJ2-5; D is uncertain. In DNA, the CDR3 is TGTGCCAGCAGCTTATTTTCGCGGAGCCAAGAGACCCAGTACTTC. This encodes CASSLFSRSQETQYF.